These T cell receptor beta chains were read from a single sample in a study of blood T cell repertoires in COVID-19. The repertoire was sequenced with immunoSEQ multiplex PCR; TCRdb's copy has only in-frame clones and lacks some. The sample consists of about 200,000 clones, about 87% of them appearing once. Source material: peripheral blood. Receptors were obtained from a man in his sixties with acute or convalescent COVID-19. Both conserved end residues are part of each CDR3. D genes are given only for firm matches. The listing skips clone size in some rows; elsewhere it reads once, few, many or a size class.

.,TRBD2,TRBV5-1,TRBJ2-1,CASSGPISGEYNEQFF,TGCGCCAGCAGCGGCCCGATTAGCGGGGAGTACAATGAGCAGTTCTTC
.,TRBD1,TRBV7-9,TRBJ2-1,CASSFTGEPPNEQFF,TGTGCCAGCAGCTTCACAGGGGAACCCCCGAATGAGCAGTTCTTC
.,TRBD1,TRBV5-1,TRBJ1-5,CASSTTGGSNQPQHF,TGCGCCAGCAGTACGACAGGGGGATCCAATCAGCCCCAGCATTTT
.,.,TRBV12-5,TRBJ1-1,CASGTQQGPNTEAFF,TGTGCTAGTGGTACTCAACAGGGACCGAACACTGAAGCTTTCTTT
few,.,TRBV7-9,TRBJ2-5,CASSTERFQETQYF,TGTGCCAGCAGCACAGAGCGGTTCCAAGAGACCCAGTACTTC
.,.,TRBV5-1,TRBJ1-1,CASTLGRTPRWNTEAFF,TGCGCCAGCACCCTGGGGAGGACCCCGAGGTGGAACACTGAAGCTTTCTTT
.,.,TRBV4-3,TRBJ1-6,CASSQDLGADSPLHF,TGCGCCAGCAGCCAAGATCTAGGGGCGGATTCACCCCTCCACTTT
.,TRBD1,TRBV30,TRBJ1-4,CAWSGTGATNEKLFF,TGTGCCTGGAGTGGGACAGGCGCAACTAATGAAAAACTGTTTTTT
.,TRBD1,TRBV27,TRBJ2-2,CASSFRTGANTGELFF,TGTGCCAGCAGCTTCCGGACAGGGGCGAACACCGGGGAGCTGTTTTTT
.,.,TRBV5-4,TRBJ2-2,CASSLGGGTGELFF,TGTGCCAGCAGCTTGGGGGGAGGCACCGGGGAGCTGTTTTTT
.,TRBD2,TRBV9,TRBJ2-5,CASSILAGGSGGVETQYF,TGTGCCAGCAGTATACTAGCGGGGGGATCCGGTGGAGTGGAGACCCAGTACTTC
.,.,TRBV12-3/TRBV12-4,TRBJ1-4,CASSLYRGEKLFF,TGTGCCAGCAGCTTATACCGCGGGGAAAAACTGTTTTTT
.,.,TRBV14,TRBJ2-1,CASSQDLGSGGSYNEQFF,TGTGCCAGCAGCCAAGATCTTGGAAGCGGTGGGTCCTACAATGAGCAGTTCTTC
.,TRBD2,TRBV27,TRBJ2-3,CASTGTTFSTDTQYF,TGTGCCAGCACCGGGACTACATTTAGCACAGATACGCAGTATTTT
.,TRBD2,TRBV6-5,TRBJ2-7,CASSRGRVGTYEQYF,TGTGCCAGCAGTCGAGGGAGGGTGGGGACTTACGAGCAGTACTTC
once,.,TRBV7-7,TRBJ2-2,CASAQGQNTGELFF,TGTGCCAGCGCCCAGGGGCAGAACACCGGGGAGCTGTTTTTT
.,.,TRBV5-6,TRBJ2-1,CASSLIRGDHSEQFF,TGTGCCAGCAGCTTGATTCGGGGAGACCACAGTGAGCAGTTCTTC
.,.,TRBV19,TRBJ1-5,CASSMPVRYQPQHF,TGTGCCAGTAGTATGCCCGTGAGGTACCAGCCCCAGCATTTT
.,.,TRBV19,TRBJ1-1,CASRRRSEAFF,TGTGCCAGTAGACGACGGAGTGAAGCTTTCTTT
.,TRBD1,TRBV7-9,TRBJ1-4,CASSLGTGGHATNEKLFF,TGTGCCAGCAGCTTAGGTACAGGGGGCCATGCAACTAATGAAAAACTGTTTTTT
.,.,TRBV6-5,TRBJ2-7,CASSGYEQYF,TGTGCCAGCAGCGGGTACGAGCAGTACTTC
.,.,TRBV30,TRBJ1-2,CARKGVYYGYTF,TGTGCCCGGAAGGGGGTCTACTATGGCTACACCTTC
.,TRBD1,TRBV28,TRBJ1-2,CASSTGGGGGYTF,TGTGCCAGCAGTACAGGGGGCGGTGGTGGCTACACCTTC
.,TRBD2,TRBV28,TRBJ2-4,CASSLGLAGVNIQYF,TGTGCCAGCAGTTTAGGCTTAGCGGGGGTAAACATTCAGTACTTC
.,.,TRBV27,TRBJ2-1,CASTRHLSSYNEQFF,TGTGCCAGCACCCGACACCTTAGCTCCTACAATGAGCAGTTCTTC
.,.,TRBV5-6,TRBJ1-3,CASSLEESVSGNTIYF,TGTGCCAGCAGCTTGGAGGAGTCGGTCTCTGGAAACACCATATATTTT
.,TRBD1,TRBV29-1,TRBJ2-7,CSASGGFSYEQYF,TGCAGCGCTTCAGGGGGCTTCTCCTACGAGCAGTACTTC
.,.,TRBV10-1,TRBJ2-1,CASSEGPDSGQFF,TGCGCCAGCAGTGAGGGCCCGGACAGTGGGCAGTTCTTC
.,.,TRBV6-5,TRBJ2-7,CASSYPGGGNEQYF,TGTGCCAGCTCCTATCCAGGGGGAGGAAACGAGCAGTACTTC
.,TRBD1,TRBV4-1,TRBJ1-6,CASSPDHDRALHF,TGCGCCAGCAGCCCGGACCACGACAGGGCACTCCACTTT
.,.,TRBV4-2,TRBJ1-2,CASSQDGGANYGYTF,TGTGCCAGCAGCCAAGACGGGGGAGCCAACTATGGCTACACCTTC
.,.,TRBV6-5,TRBJ2-7,CATRKGTYEQYF,TGTGCCACCCGTAAGGGGACCTACGAGCAGTACTTC
.,.,TRBV6-5,TRBJ1-3,CASIPLDNSGNTIYF,TGTGCCAGCATTCCCCTCGACAACTCTGGAAACACCATATATTTT
.,.,TRBV4-2,TRBJ1-2,CASSQATGIGYGYTF,TGTGCCAGCAGCCAAGCCACAGGGATTGGGTATGGCTACACCTTC
.,.,TRBV3-1/TRBV3-2,TRBJ2-2,CASSQGQGHTGELFF,TGTGCCAGCAGCCAAGGGCAGGGGCACACCGGGGAGCTGTTTTTT
.,.,TRBV7-3,TRBJ2-3,CASSLMWSEDTQYF,TGTGCCAGCAGCTTAATGTGGAGTGAGGATACGCAGTATTTT
.,TRBD1,TRBV30,TRBJ1-4,CAWSVPLGQGNEKLFF,TGTGCCTGGAGTGTACCTCTGGGACAGGGGAATGAAAAACTGTTTTTT
.,TRBD2,TRBV11-2,TRBJ2-2,CASSLGALAGNTGELFF,TGTGCCAGCAGCTTAGGGGCGCTAGCGGGGAACACCGGGGAGCTGTTTTTT
.,TRBD1,TRBV4-1,TRBJ2-7,CASSQVQGAGYEQYF,TGCGCCAGCAGCCAAGTACAGGGGGCGGGGTACGAGCAGTACTTC
.,TRBD2,TRBV27,TRBJ2-7,CASRPFGGTYEQYF,TGTGCCAGCCGACCATTCGGGGGGACCTACGAGCAGTACTTC
.,.,TRBV7-9,TRBJ1-1,CASRTGRANTEAFF,TGTGCCAGCAGGACAGGTAGGGCGAACACTGAAGCTTTCTTT